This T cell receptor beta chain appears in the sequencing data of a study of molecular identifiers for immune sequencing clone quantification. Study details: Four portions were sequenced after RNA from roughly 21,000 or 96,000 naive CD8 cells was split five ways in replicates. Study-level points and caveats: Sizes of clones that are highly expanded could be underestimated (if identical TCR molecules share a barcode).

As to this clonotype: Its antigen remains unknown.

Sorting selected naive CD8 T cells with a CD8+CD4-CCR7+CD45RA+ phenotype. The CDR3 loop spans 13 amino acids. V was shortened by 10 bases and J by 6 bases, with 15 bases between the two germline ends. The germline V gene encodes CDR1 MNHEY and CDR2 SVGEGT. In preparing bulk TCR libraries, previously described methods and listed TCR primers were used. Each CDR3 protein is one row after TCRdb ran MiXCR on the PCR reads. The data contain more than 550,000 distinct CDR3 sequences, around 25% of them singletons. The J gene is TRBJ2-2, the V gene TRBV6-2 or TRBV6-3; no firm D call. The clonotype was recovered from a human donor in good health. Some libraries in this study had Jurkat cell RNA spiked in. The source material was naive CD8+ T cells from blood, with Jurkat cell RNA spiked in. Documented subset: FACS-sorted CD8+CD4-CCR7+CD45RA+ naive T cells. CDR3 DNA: TGTGCCACCCTCGACCTAGGCCCCGGGGAGCTGTTTTTT. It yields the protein CATLDLGPGELFF.